Sequencing of this T cell receptor beta chain was carried out in a study of blood T cell repertoires in COVID-19. Overall study context: Sample material is recorded as cDNA or gDNA derived from T cells, B-cell-depleted T cells, or PBMCs.

Germline lookup yields CDR1 MNHEY and CDR2 SMNVEV (reference sequence). The length of the CDR3 is 15 residues. Between the trimmed V and J ends, which lost 6 bases and 0 bases, there was a span of 14 bases. The authors' processing: Amplification of reference gene primers provided the estimated nucleated cell counts. Assay used: immunoSEQ multiplex PCR; TCRdb lists only in-frame clones, some missing. V and J calls and clone size are copied from that table; D and trimming were computed from the DNA. Here the sample spans under 250,000 clones, roughly 75% being singletons. Sequenced sample: peripheral blood. The sequence was collected from a woman in her 70s with acute or convalescent COVID-19. This rearrangement joins TRBV27 to TRBJ1-1, with a weak D call TRBD1 (5 bases). Written as DNA, the CDR3 is TGTGCCAGCAGCCTAACAGGACCCCTGAACACTGAAGCTTTCTTT. Amino acids: CASSLTGPLNTEAFF.